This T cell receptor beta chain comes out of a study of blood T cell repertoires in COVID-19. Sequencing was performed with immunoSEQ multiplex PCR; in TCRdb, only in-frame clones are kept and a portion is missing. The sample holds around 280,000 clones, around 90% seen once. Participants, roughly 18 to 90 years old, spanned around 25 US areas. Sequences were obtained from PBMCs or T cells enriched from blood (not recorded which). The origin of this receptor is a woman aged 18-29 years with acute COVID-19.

For the CDR3, the DNA is TGTGCCAGCAGCTTAGGGCCAGGGGGGCAAGAGACCCAGTACTTC. Amino acids: CASSLGPGGQETQYF. The chain links TRBV7-9 to TRBJ2-5; weak D call: TRBD1 (7 bases). CDR3 length: 15 amino acids. Trimming pared 1 base from V and 2 bases from J, leaving 11 bases between. Germline V gene sequence: CDR1 SEHNR, CDR2 FQNEAQ (reference sequence).